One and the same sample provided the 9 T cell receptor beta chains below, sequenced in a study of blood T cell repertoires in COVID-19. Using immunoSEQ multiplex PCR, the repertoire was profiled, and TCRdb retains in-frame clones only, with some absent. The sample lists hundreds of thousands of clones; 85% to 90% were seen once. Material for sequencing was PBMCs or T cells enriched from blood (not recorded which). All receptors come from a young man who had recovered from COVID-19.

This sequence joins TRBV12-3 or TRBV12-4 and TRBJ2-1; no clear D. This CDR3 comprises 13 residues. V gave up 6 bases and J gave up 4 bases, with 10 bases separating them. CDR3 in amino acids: CASRSGGYNEQFF. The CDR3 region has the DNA TGTGCCAGCAGATCCGGCGGTTACAATGAGCAGTTCTTC.

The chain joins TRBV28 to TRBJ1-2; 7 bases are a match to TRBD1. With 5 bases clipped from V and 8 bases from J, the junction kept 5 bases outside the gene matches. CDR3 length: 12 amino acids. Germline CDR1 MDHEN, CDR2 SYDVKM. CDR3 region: CASSRQGGGYTF. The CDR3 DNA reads TGTGCCAGCAGTAGACAGGGAGGCGGCTACACCTTC.

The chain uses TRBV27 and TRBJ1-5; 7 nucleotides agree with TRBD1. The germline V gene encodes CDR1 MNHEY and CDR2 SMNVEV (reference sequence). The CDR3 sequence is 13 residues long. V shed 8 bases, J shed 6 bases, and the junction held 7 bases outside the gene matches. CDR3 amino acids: CASADRLSQPQHF. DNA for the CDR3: TGTGCCAGCGCGGACAGGTTGAGTCAGCCCCAGCATTTT.

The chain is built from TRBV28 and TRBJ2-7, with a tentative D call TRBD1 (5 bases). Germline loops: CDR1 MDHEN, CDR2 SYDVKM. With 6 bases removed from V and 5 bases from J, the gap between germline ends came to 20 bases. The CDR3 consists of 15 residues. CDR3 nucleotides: TGTGCCAGCAGCAAGCAAGAGTCCCTAGGGGACGAGCAGTACTTC. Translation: CASSKQESLGDEQYF. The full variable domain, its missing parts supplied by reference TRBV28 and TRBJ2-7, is DVKVTQSSRYLVKRTGEKVFLECVQDMDHENMFWYRQDPGLGLRLIYFSYDVKMKEKGDIPEGYSVSREKKERFSLILESASTNQTSMYLCASSKQESLGDEQYFGPGTRLTVT.

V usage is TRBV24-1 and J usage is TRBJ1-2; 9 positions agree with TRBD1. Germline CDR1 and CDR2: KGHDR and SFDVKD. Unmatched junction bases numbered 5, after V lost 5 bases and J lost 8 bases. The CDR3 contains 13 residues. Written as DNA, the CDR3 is TGTGCCACCAGTGCAGGGACAGGGTCAGGCTACACCTTC. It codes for CATSAGTGSGYTF.

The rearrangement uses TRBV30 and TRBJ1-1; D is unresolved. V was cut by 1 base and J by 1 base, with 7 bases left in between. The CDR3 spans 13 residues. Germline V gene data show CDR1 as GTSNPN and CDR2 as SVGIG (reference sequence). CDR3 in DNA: TGTGCCTGGAGTGACATACCGAACACTGAAGCTTTCTTT. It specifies CAWSDIPNTEAFF. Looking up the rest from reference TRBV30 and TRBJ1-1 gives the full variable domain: SQTIHQWPATLVQPVGSPLSLECTVEGTSNPNLYWYRQAAGRGLQLLFYSVGIGQISSEVPQNLSASRPQDRQFILSSKKLLLSDSGFYLCAWSDIPNTEAFFGQGTRLTVV.

CDR3 sequence reads: CASFSSGQGWYEQYF. In nucleotides, the CDR3 is TGTGCCAGCTTCAGTTCCGGACAGGGGTGGTACGAGCAGTACTTC. This chain uses TRBV28 with TRBJ2-7; 9 bases fit TRBD1. CDR1 is MDHEN, CDR2 SYDVKM, per germline. The CDR3 length is 15 residues. V dropped 8 bases and J dropped 4; count of bases not matched to a gene: 12.

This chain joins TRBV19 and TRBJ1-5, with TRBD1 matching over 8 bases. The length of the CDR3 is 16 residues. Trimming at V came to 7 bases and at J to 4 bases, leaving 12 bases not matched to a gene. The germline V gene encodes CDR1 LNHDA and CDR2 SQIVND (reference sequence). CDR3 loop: CASTYIDRGTNQPQHF. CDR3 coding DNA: TGTGCCAGTACCTACATCGACAGGGGTACGAATCAGCCCCAGCATTTT.

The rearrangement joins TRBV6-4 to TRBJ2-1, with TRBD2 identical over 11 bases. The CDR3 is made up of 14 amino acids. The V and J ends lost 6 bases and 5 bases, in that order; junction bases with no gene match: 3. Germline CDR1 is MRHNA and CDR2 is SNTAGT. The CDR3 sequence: CASSRLAGNNEQFF. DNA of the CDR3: TGTGCCAGCAGCCGACTAGCGGGGAACAATGAGCAGTTCTTC.